These 14 T cell receptor beta chains were all obtained from the same sample, sequenced in a study of metastatic and nonmetastatic thyroid tumors. TCRdb re-processed the PCR reads through MiXCR. This table holds tens of thousands of clones, around 26% found once. Every patient underwent thyroid surgery untreated. Input material: blood. These receptors were taken from a female donor with papillary thyroid cancer or a benign thyroid nodule (not recorded which). Some clones in this sample may be carry-over from other donors' samples.

In this sample, this clone turned up many times. The chain combines TRBV11-1 with TRBJ2-3; TRBD2 agrees at 11 bases. The CDR3 length is 17 residues. Germline V gene sequence: CDR1 SGHAT, CDR2 FQDESV (reference sequence). The V gene end was trimmed by 5 bases and the J gene end by 2 bases; junction bases not matched to a gene: 9. CDR3 loop: CASSTQLAGDPTDTQYF. The CDR3 bases are TGTGCCAGCAGCACTCAACTAGCGGGGGACCCCACAGATACGCAGTATTTT.

V usage is TRBV28 and J usage is TRBJ1-2, with D perhaps matching TRBD1 (5 bases). The CDR3 runs to 12 residues. Germline CDR1 is MDHEN and CDR2 is SYDVKM. The V gene lost 5 bases and the J gene lost 14 bases, with 18 bases spanning the gap. CDR3 loop: CASSRAPGRKTF. Written as DNA, the CDR3 is TGTGCCAGCAGTCGGGCACCAGGGCGGAAAACCTTC.

Relative to its sample, this clone is medium-sized. The V gene is TRBV28, the J gene TRBJ2-7, with 10 positions matching TRBD2. Germline V gives CDR1 MDHEN, CDR2 SYDVKM. V lost 3 bases, J lost 2 bases, and 7 bases stayed unmatched. CDR3 length equals 16 residues. CDR3 amino acids: CASSLEAGGFPYEQYF. CDR3 bases: TGTGCCAGCAGTTTGGAAGCGGGAGGGTTTCCCTACGAGCAGTACTTC.

This clone was seen repeatedly, ten times or more. The J gene is TRBJ1-1, the V gene TRBV29-1; no definite D call. Trimming took 4 bases from V and 5 from J, leaving 8 bases between them. The germline V gene encodes CDR1 SQVTM and CDR2 ANQGSEA. The CDR3 sequence is 11 residues long. In DNA form, the CDR3 reads TGCAGCGTTGTGTCGGAGACTGAAGCTTTCTTT. Translation gives CSVVSETEAFF.

The table lists this clone with many counts. The rearrangement links TRBV19 to TRBJ1-2; TRBD1 matches at 9 bases. This CDR3 is 14 amino acids long. Germline V gene sequence: CDR1 LNHDA, CDR2 SQIVND (reference sequence). Germline trimming cut 6 bases from V and 5 bases from J; bases unmatched to any gene: 7. CDR3 nucleotide sequence: TGTGCCAGTAGAGGGACAGGGTTCTTATATGGCTACACCTTC. Protein sequence: CASRGTGFLYGYTF.

The chain has TRBV7-8 and TRBJ2-2, with TRBD2 identical over 10 bases. Trimming at V came to 3 bases and at J to 5 bases, leaving 3 bases not matched to a gene. This CDR3 contains 15 residues. Germline V gene data show CDR1 as SGHVS and CDR2 as FQNEAQ. The CDR3 loop reads CASSLWTSGTGELFF. As DNA, the CDR3 is TGTGCCAGCAGCTTGTGGACTAGCGGTACCGGGGAGCTGTTTTTT.

The chain employs TRBV3-1 and TRBJ2-2; TRBD2 agrees at 16 bases. The J segment lost 2 bases and the V segment lost 0 bases, leaving 3 bases of the junction unmatched. The germline gives CDR1 LGHDT, CDR2 YNNKEL (reference sequence). The length of the CDR3 is 19 residues. CDR3 nucleotides: TGTGCCAGCAGCCAAGAGGGACTAGCGGGAGGGGTCAACACCGGGGAGCTGTTTTTT. Residues: CASSQEGLAGGVNTGELFF.

This clone was seen repeatedly, ten times or more. The V gene is TRBV2, the J gene TRBJ1-5; the match to TRBD1 covers 11 bases. The V gene end was trimmed by 6 bases and the J gene end by 4 bases; junction bases not matched to a gene: 5. The CDR3 covers 15 residues. Germline CDR1 is SNHLY and CDR2 is FYNNEI. DNA for the CDR3: TGTGCCAGCAGCCCCGGGACAGGGGGTAATCAGCCCCAGCATTTT. Encoded protein: CASSPGTGGNQPQHF. Full variable domain (missing parts from reference TRBV2 and TRBJ1-5): EPEVTQTPSHQVTQMGQEVILRCVPISNHLYFYWYRQILGQKVEFLVSFYNNEISEKSEIFDDQFSVERPDGSNFTLKIRSTKLEDSAMYFCASSPGTGGNQPQHFGDGTRLSIL.

The chain combines TRBV4-3 with TRBJ2-7; 7 positions match TRBD1. In germline, CDR1 is LGHNA, CDR2 YSLEER. CDR3 size: 16 residues. V shed 3 bases, J shed 3 bases, and the junction held 11 bases outside the gene matches. CDR3 amino acids: CASSQSTGISVYEQYF. The CDR3 nucleotides read TGCGCCAGCAGCCAGTCGACAGGGATTTCCGTCTACGAGCAGTACTTC.

At least ten counts were recorded for this clone. The gene calls are TRBV7-9 and TRBJ2-1; D remains unclear. V was cut by 5 bases and J by 9 bases, with 8 bases left in between. This CDR3 has 11 amino acids. Germline CDR1 SEHNR, CDR2 FQNEAQ (reference sequence). CDR3 DNA sequence: TGTGCCAGCAGCCTGAGAGGTGAGCAGTTCTTC. It yields the protein CASSLRGEQFF.

This clone was observed a few times. V is TRBV6-2 or TRBV6-3 and J is TRBJ1-2, with 8 positions matching TRBD1. The CDR3 runs to 14 residues. After removal of 6 bases from V and 9 bases from J, the junction contained 12 bases not matched to a gene. Germline V gene data show CDR1 as MNHEY and CDR2 as SVGEGT. The CDR3 DNA reads as TGTGCCAGCAGCCCAATCGGACAGGGCGGTAGCTACACCTTC. Its protein product is CASSPIGQGGSYTF.

V usage is TRBV9 and J usage is TRBJ1-2; D remains ambiguous. The CDR3 loop spans 15 amino acids. The germline V gene has CDR1 SGDLS and CDR2 YYNGEE. Trimming took off 2 bases at V and 0 bases at J, with 11 bases between the two ends. The CDR3 spells CASSVDHETNYGYTF. CDR3 nucleotides: TGTGCCAGCAGCGTGGACCACGAGACTAACTATGGCTACACCTTC.

The chain couples TRBV5-1 to TRBJ2-7; D not certain. This CDR3 region has 12 residues. V lost 1 base and J lost 5, with 7 bases in between. The germline V gene has CDR1 SGHRS and CDR2 YFSETQ. CDR3 loop: CASSLFMDEQYF. CDR3 coding DNA: TGCGCCAGCAGCTTGTTTATGGACGAGCAGTACTTC.

The rearrangement uses TRBV10-3 and TRBJ2-1, with 11 bases matching TRBD2. Germline CDR1 and CDR2: ENHRY and SYGVKD. CDR3 size: 16 residues. V lost 3 bases to trimming and J lost 9 bases; unmatched junction nucleotides: 10. The CDR3 sequence: CAISDTSGSMVREQFF. The CDR3 DNA sequence: TGTGCCATCAGTGACACTAGCGGGAGTATGGTACGTGAGCAGTTCTTC.